Below, 28 T cell receptor beta chains from the same sample are listed, as sequenced in a study of blood T cell repertoires in COVID-19. Data came from immunoSEQ multiplex PCR; TCRdb stores just in-frame clones and leaves some out. This table has around 430,000 clones, around nine tenths appearing once. Sequenced input: PBMCs or T cells enriched from blood (not recorded which). The receptor source for this set is a woman aged 45-65 years who had recovered from COVID-19.

The chain carries TRBV5-1 and TRBJ2-5; TRBD2 aligns across 9 bases. This CDR3 has 16 amino acids. V lost 0 bases, J lost 4 bases, and 7 bases stayed unmatched. Looked up from germline, CDR1 is SGHRS and CDR2 is YFSETQ. The CDR3 DNA is TGCGCCAGCAGCTTGGCTCTAGCGGGGCCTTTAGAGACCCAGTACTTC. Translation gives CASSLALAGPLETQYF.

The gene calls are TRBV4-2 and TRBJ2-5, with TRBD2 matching 9 bases. Trimming at V came to 0 bases and at J to 5 bases, leaving 1 base not matched to a gene. CDR3 length equals 14 residues. The germline V gene encodes CDR1 LGHNA and CDR2 YNFKEQ. The CDR3 region has the DNA TGTGCCAGCAGCCAAGATCTAGCGGGGGAGACCCAGTACTTC. Translation: CASSQDLAGETQYF.

This chain links TRBV28 with TRBJ1-2; D might be TRBD1 (5 bases). CDR3 length: 12 amino acids. Germline lookup yields CDR1 MDHEN and CDR2 SYDVKM. V was cut by 3 bases and J by 8 bases, with 10 bases left in between. CDR3 sequence reads: CASSLPGSGYTF. The CDR3 bases are TGTGCCAGCAGTTTGCCAGGGTCGGGCTACACCTTC.

The chain couples TRBV7-9 to TRBJ2-7; the D gene is possibly TRBD2 (7 bases). The V and J ends lost 5 bases and 1 base respectively, with 12 bases between them. The CDR3 covers 14 residues. From germline, CDR1 is SEHNR and CDR2 FQNEAQ (reference sequence). The CDR3 region has the DNA TGTGCCAGCAGCGGGAGGGACAAGTCCTACGAGCAGTACTTC. Translation: CASSGRDKSYEQYF.

The rearrangement joins TRBV7-2 to TRBJ2-3; D ambiguous. The V end was cut by 1 base, the J end by 6 bases, with 5 bases between. Per the germline V gene, CDR1 is SGHTA and CDR2 is FQGNSA. The CDR3 has 12 amino acids. The CDR3 DNA is TGTGCCAGCAGCTTAGTGCAGGATACGCAGTATTTT. Its protein product is CASSLVQDTQYF.

The gene calls are TRBV19 and TRBJ2-2, with TRBD1 identical over 7 bases. CDR3 length: 15 amino acids. The germline V gene has CDR1 LNHDA and CDR2 SQIVND (reference sequence). With V trimmed by 5 bases and J by 0 bases, 3 bases remained unmatched. The CDR3 region is CASSRDSANTGELFF. CDR3 nucleotide sequence: TGTGCCAGTAGTCGGGACAGTGCGAACACCGGGGAGCTGTTTTTT. The full variable domain, its missing parts supplied by reference TRBV19 and TRBJ2-2, is DGGITQSPKYLFRKEGQNVTLSCEQNLNHDAMYWYRQDPGQGLRLIYYSQIVNDFQKGDIAEGYSVSREKKESFPLTVTSAQKNPTAFYLCASSRDSANTGELFFGEGSRLTVL.

The chain joins TRBV5-8 to TRBJ1-6; 9 nucleotides line up with TRBD1. The CDR3 has 18 residues. The germline V gene encodes CDR1 SGHTS and CDR2 YDEGEE. V shed 1 base, J shed 2 bases, and the junction held 7 bases outside the gene matches. The CDR3, as DNA: TGTGCCAGCAGCTTGTGGGGGACAGGGCAGACCTATAATTCACCCCTCCACTTT. The encoded protein is CASSLWGTGQTYNSPLHF.

This rearrangement joins TRBV9 to TRBJ2-5, with 7 bases aligning to TRBD1. The CDR3 length is 14 residues. V gave up 2 bases and J gave up 6 bases; unmatched junction bases: 7. Germline CDR1 reads SGDLS; CDR2 reads YYNGEE. The CDR3 loop is CASSVGTESKTQYF. The CDR3 region has the DNA TGTGCCAGCAGCGTGGGGACAGAGTCCAAGACCCAGTACTTC.

The rearrangement uses TRBV2 and TRBJ2-3; the D is unclear. Between the trimmed V and J ends, which lost 5 bases and 6 bases, there was a span of 12 bases. The germline CDR1 and CDR2 sequences are SNHLY and FYNNEI. The length of the CDR3 is 13 residues. CDR3: CASSPSVGDTQYF. The CDR3 DNA is TGTGCCAGCAGTCCTTCAGTCGGGGATACGCAGTATTTT.

The rearrangement links TRBV2 to TRBJ1-2, with D possibly TRBD1 on 6 matching bases. V lost 6 bases to trimming and J lost 6 bases, with 17 bases between them. This CDR3 has 14 amino acids. Germline assignment: CDR1 SNHLY and CDR2 FYNNEI. CDR3 region: CASRKGEPGDGYTF. CDR3 DNA sequence: TGTGCCAGCAGGAAGGGGGAACCCGGGGATGGCTACACCTTC.

This chain uses TRBV27 with TRBJ2-5; 7 bases agree with TRBD1. Trimming removed 3 bases from V and 5 bases from J; junction bases left unmatched: 12. The CDR3 runs to 16 residues. The V gene's germline CDR1 is MNHEY and CDR2 SMNVEV (reference sequence). For the CDR3, the DNA is TGTGCCAGCAGTTTTAGCTTCAACAGGGGAACGGAGACCCAGTACTTC. It codes for CASSFSFNRGTETQYF.

This chain links TRBV7-9 with TRBJ1-6; a weak D match, TRBD1 (6 bases). The germline V gene has CDR1 SEHNR and CDR2 FQNEAQ (reference sequence). V lost 5 bases to trimming and J lost 9 bases, with 17 bases between them. The length of the CDR3 is 15 residues. CDR3 sequence reads: CASSRTGTIGSPLHF. In nucleotides, the CDR3 is TGTGCCAGCAGCCGAACCGGGACAATCGGTTCACCCCTCCACTTT. Complete variable domain (other parts from reference TRBV7-9 and TRBJ1-6): DTGVSQNPRHKITKRGQNVTFRCDPISEHNRLYWYRQTLGQGPEFLTYFQNEAQLEKSRLLSDRFSAERPKGSFSTLEIQRTEQGDSAMYLCASSRTGTIGSPLHFGNGTRLTVT.

A remark on this clone: Distinct nucleotide sequences in the sample also encode this CDR3. The chain links TRBV5-6 to TRBJ1-2; D not resolved. Per germline, CDR1 SGHDT and CDR2 YYEEEE. The CDR3 runs to 14 residues. Trimming pared 0 bases from V and 0 bases from J, leaving 6 bases between. The CDR3 reads CASSLVTANYGYTF. The DNA for the CDR3 is TGTGCCAGCAGCTTGGTAACAGCTAACTATGGCTACACCTTC.

The chain has TRBV28 and TRBJ2-1; D not certain. Germline V gene lookup returns CDR1 MDHEN and CDR2 SYDVKM. Trimming took off 7 bases at V and 7 bases at J, with 11 bases between the two ends. The CDR3 covers 12 residues. DNA of the CDR3: TGTGCCAGCACAACCTCCCTAAATGAGCAGTTCTTC. This codes for CASTTSLNEQFF.

V usage is TRBV11-1 and J usage is TRBJ1-1; the D gene is possibly TRBD1 (6 bases). Germline assignment: CDR1 SGHAT and CDR2 FQDESV (reference sequence). V was shortened by 6 bases and J by 7 bases, with 21 bases between the two germline ends. This CDR3 has 15 residues. Written as DNA, the CDR3 is TGTGCCAGCAGACGCCCCGGCGGGGGCTCTCTTGAAGCTTTCTTT. This encodes CASRRPGGGSLEAFF. Full variable domain (outside the CDR3, taken from reference TRBV11-1 and TRBJ1-1): EAEVAQSPRYKITEKSQAVAFWCDPISGHATLYWYRQILGQGPELLVQFQDESVVDDSQLPKDRFSAERLKGVDSTLKIQPAELGDSAMYLCASRRPGGGSLEAFFGQGTRLTVV.

The V call is TRBV19, the J call TRBJ1-5; D ambiguous. Germline-derived CDR1 and CDR2 are LNHDA and SQIVND (reference sequence). Trimming left V 5 bases short and J 7 bases short, with 12 bases between. The CDR3 loop spans 13 amino acids. CDR3 protein: CASSEISSQPQHF. CDR3 nucleotide sequence: TGTGCCAGTAGTGAAATCAGTTCGCAGCCCCAGCATTTT.

V is TRBV12-3 or TRBV12-4 and J is TRBJ2-7; a weak D match, TRBD2 (6 bases). Trimming shortened V by 6 bases and J by 5 bases, and 11 bases separated the two germline ends. This CDR3 is built from 12 residues. CDR3 sequence reads: CASSRQRDEQYF. The CDR3 DNA reads as TGTGCCAGCAGCCGCCAGCGGGACGAGCAGTACTTC.

The V and J genes are TRBV10-3 and TRBJ2-5; the match to TRBD2 covers 7 bases. CDR3 length equals 14 residues. Germline V CDR1 and CDR2: ENHRY, SYGVKD. J was trimmed by 5 bases and V by 10 bases; bases with no gene match: 13. The DNA for the CDR3 is TGTGCCACCAAGGGAGGGACGATCGGGGAGACCCAGTACTTC. Protein sequence: CATKGGTIGETQYF.

This clone was observed a handful of times. The V and J genes are TRBV15 and TRBJ1-5; D is unclear. Trimming left V 3 bases short and J 0 bases short, with 3 bases between. The germline CDR1 and CDR2 sequences are LNHNV and YYDKDF (reference sequence). The CDR3 consists of 13 residues. Here the CDR3 reads CATSSNSNQPQHF. The CDR3 DNA follows: TGTGCCACCAGCAGTAATAGCAATCAGCCCCAGCATTTT.

The V call is TRBV3-1 (or the pseudogene TRBV3-2), the J call TRBJ1-6; 7 bases align to TRBD1. V lost 4 bases to trimming and J lost 7 bases; unmatched junction nucleotides: 7. CDR3 length equals 15 residues. Per germline, CDR1 LGHDT and CDR2 YNNKEL (reference sequence). CDR3 DNA sequence: TGTGCCAGCAGCCGCCGACAGGGCCCCAATTCACCCCTCCACTTT. Protein sequence: CASSRRQGPNSPLHF.

The rearrangement uses TRBV10-3 and TRBJ1-1; the match to TRBD1 covers 8 bases. This CDR3 comprises 13 residues. Germline V gene data show CDR1 as ENHRY and CDR2 as SYGVKD. Unmatched junction bases numbered 6, after V lost 8 bases and J lost 4 bases. The DNA for the CDR3 is TGTGCCATCCAGGGGGCAATAGGCACTGAAGCTTTCTTT. Protein sequence: CAIQGAIGTEAFF.

The chain carries TRBV30 and TRBJ2-1; unclear D gene. The CDR3 is 11 residues long. CDR1 GTSNPN and CDR2 SVGIG come from the germline V gene (reference sequence). Trimming cost V 1 base and J 7 bases, with 5 bases left between them. Here the CDR3 DNA reads TGTGCCTGGAGTGCCGGGAATGAGCAGTTCTTC. Translating gives CAWSAGNEQFF.

The chain uses TRBV27 and TRBJ1-1; a possible D gene is TRBD1 (6 bases). From germline, CDR1 is MNHEY and CDR2 SMNVEV (reference sequence). CDR3 length equals 13 residues. The CDR3 DNA reads TGTTCATCGAAAGGGGGGGTGAACACTGAAGCTTTCTTT. Amino acid sequence: CSSKGGVNTEAFF.

The genes are TRBV3-1 (or the pseudogene TRBV3-2) and TRBJ1-3; no firm D call. Between the trimmed V and J ends, which lost 0 bases and 0 bases, there was a span of 12 bases. The germline gives CDR1 LGHDT, CDR2 YNNKEL (reference sequence). This CDR3 has 17 residues. CDR3 protein: CASSQDFGGASGNTIYF. CDR3 bases: TGTGCCAGCAGCCAAGATTTTGGCGGAGCCTCTGGAAACACCATATATTTT.

This clone was counted only a few times. The V and J genes are TRBV5-1 and TRBJ2-7, with 11 positions matching TRBD1. The CDR3 contains 14 residues. Germline values: CDR1 SGHRS, CDR2 YFSETQ. With 4 bases clipped from V and 4 bases from J, the junction kept 4 bases outside the gene matches. The CDR3 region has the DNA TGCGCCAGCAGCGCCGGGACAGGGGGTTACGAGCAGTACTTC. It is translated as CASSAGTGGYEQYF.

The table lists this clone with a few counts. CDR3 nucleotides: TGTGCCAGCAGCCGAGCCAGGGGGCTTGACCAGCCCCAGCATTTT. Amino acids: CASSRARGLDQPQHF. This chain links TRBV7-8 with TRBJ1-5; TRBD1 matches 8 bases. The CDR3 covers 15 residues. V was pared by 5 bases and J by 7 bases, with 10 bases of the junction left unmatched. The germline V gene encodes CDR1 SGHVS and CDR2 FQNEAQ.

This rearrangement joins TRBV4-2 to TRBJ2-5; D not resolved. The CDR3 totals 13 residues. Germline V gene lookup returns CDR1 LGHNA and CDR2 YNFKEQ. Trimming took 4 bases from V and 2 from J, leaving 8 bases between them. The CDR3 DNA is TGTGCCAGCAGCCCCCAGGCTCAAGAGACCCAGTACTTC. Its protein is CASSPQAQETQYF.

With respect to this clone: The same CDR3 can be traced to other DNA sequences in this sample. V is TRBV4-1 and J is TRBJ2-3; D is unclear. Germline V gene data show CDR1 as MGHRA and CDR2 as YSYEKL. This CDR3 spans 13 amino acids. The V end was cut by 2 bases, the J end by 0 bases, with 3 bases between. The CDR3 loop is CASSQPSTDTQYF. CDR3 DNA: TGCGCCAGCAGCCAACCTAGCACAGATACGCAGTATTTT.